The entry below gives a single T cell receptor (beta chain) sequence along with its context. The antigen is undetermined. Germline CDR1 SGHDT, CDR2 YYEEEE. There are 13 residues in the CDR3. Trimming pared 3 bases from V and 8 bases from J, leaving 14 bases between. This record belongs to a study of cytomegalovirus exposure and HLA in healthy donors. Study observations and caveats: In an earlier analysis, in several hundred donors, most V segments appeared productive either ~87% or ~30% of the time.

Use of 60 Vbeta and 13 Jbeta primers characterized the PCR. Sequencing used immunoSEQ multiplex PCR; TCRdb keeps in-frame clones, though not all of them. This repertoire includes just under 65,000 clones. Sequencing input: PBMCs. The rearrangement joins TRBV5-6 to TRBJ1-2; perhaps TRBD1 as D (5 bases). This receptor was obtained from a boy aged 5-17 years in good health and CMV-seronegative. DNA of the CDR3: TGTGCCAGCAGCTGGGAAGGGGCGGAAGGCTACACCTTC. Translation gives CASSWEGAEGYTF.